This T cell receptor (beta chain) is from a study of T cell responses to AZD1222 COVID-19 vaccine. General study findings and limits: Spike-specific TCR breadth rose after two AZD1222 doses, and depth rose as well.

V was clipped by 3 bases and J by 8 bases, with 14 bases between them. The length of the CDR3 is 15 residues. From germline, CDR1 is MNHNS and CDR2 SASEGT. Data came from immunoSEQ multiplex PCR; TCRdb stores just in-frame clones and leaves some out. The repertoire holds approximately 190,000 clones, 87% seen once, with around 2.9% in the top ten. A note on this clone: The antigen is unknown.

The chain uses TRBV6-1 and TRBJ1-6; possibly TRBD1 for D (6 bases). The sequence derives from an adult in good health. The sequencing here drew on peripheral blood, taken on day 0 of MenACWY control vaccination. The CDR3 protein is CASSDTGQGYSPLHF. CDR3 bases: TGTGCCAGCAGTGACACTGGGCAGGGGTATTCACCCCTCCACTTT.